The 4 T cell receptor beta chains listed next were all sequenced from one sample in a study of blood T cell repertoires in COVID-19. TCRdb's table, derived via immunoSEQ multiplex PCR, lists solely in-frame clones and lacks some. The sample lists 100,000 or so clones, about 90% seen once, with over 7% in the top ten. Sequencing was carried out using peripheral blood. The receptors stem from a man aged 25 to 40 in a cohort sampled during active COVID-19.

The V gene is TRBV5-1, the J gene TRBJ1-5; D not resolved. The V gene's germline CDR1 is SGHRS and CDR2 YFSETQ. This CDR3 has 15 residues. The V end was cut by 4 bases, the J end by 6 bases, with 17 bases between. This chain's CDR3 is CASSLGGNSGQPQHF. CDR3 nucleotide sequence: TGCGCCAGCAGCCTGGGAGGGAATTCTGGTCAGCCCCAGCATTTT.

The rearrangement joins TRBV6-5 to TRBJ1-2, with 9 nucleotides matching TRBD1. V shed 11 bases and J 4 bases; nucleotides not matched to a gene: 8. CDR1 is MNHEY and CDR2 is SVGAGI in the germline V gene. The CDR3 loop spans 13 amino acids. CDR3 protein: CAGGQGFGYGYTF. The CDR3 nucleotides are TGTGCCGGAGGACAGGGGTTCGGCTATGGCTACACCTTC.

CDR3 region: CASTGQLTDTQYF. The CDR3 DNA is TGTGCCAGCACTGGACAGCTCACAGATACGCAGTATTTT. The V gene is TRBV7-2, the J gene TRBJ2-3; tentative D call: TRBD1 (6 bases). CDR3 length: 13 residues. Trimming took 7 bases from V and 2 from J, leaving 10 bases between them. Looked up from germline, CDR1 is SGHTA and CDR2 is FQGNSA.

This sequence joins TRBV7-3 and TRBJ1-1; D not resolved. The CDR3 is made up of 13 amino acids. The V gene's germline CDR1 is SGHTA and CDR2 FQGTGA. The V and J ends lost 5 bases and 1 base respectively, with 8 bases between them. The CDR3 reads CASSVQRNTEAFF. The CDR3 nucleotides read TGTGCCAGCAGCGTACAGAGGAACACTGAAGCTTTCTTT.